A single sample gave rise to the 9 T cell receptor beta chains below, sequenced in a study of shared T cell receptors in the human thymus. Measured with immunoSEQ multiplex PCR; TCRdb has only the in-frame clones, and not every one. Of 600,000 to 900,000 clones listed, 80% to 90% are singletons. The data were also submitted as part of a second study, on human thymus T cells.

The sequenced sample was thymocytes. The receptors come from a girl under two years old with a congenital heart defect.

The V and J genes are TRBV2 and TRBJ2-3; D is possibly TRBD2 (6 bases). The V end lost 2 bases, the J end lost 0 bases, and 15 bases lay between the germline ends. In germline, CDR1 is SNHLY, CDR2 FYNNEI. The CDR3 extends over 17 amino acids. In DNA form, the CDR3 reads TGTGCCAGCAGTGAACGGCCCCCGCGGGGAAGCACAGATACGCAGTATTTT. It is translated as CASSERPPRGSTDTQYF.

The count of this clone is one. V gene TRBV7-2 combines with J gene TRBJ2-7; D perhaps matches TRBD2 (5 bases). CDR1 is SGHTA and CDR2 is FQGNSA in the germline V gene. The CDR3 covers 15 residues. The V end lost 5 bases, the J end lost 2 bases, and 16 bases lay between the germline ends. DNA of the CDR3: TGTGCCAGCAGCACCCAGTTTAGCGAGCCCTACGAGCAGTACTTC. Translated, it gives CASSTQFSEPYEQYF.

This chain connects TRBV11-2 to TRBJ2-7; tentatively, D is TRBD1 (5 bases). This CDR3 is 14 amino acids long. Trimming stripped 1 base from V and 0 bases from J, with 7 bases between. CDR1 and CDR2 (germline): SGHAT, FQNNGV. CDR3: CASSLVGASYEQYF. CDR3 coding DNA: TGTGCCAGCAGCTTAGTTGGGGCCTCCTACGAGCAGTACTTC.

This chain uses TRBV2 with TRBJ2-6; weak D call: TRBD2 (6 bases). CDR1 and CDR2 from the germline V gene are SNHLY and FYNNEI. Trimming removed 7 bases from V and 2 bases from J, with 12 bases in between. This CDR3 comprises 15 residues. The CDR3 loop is CASIVRGAGANVLTF. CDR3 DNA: TGTGCCAGCATAGTTCGCGGGGCTGGGGCCAACGTCCTGACTTTC. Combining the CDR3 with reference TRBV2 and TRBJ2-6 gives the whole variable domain EPEVTQTPSHQVTQMGQEVILRCVPISNHLYFYWYRQILGQKVEFLVSFYNNEISEKSEIFDDQFSVERPDGSNFTLKIRSTKLEDSAMYFCASIVRGAGANVLTFGAGSRLTVL.

CDR3 region: CAISAEGAKNYGYTF. In DNA, the CDR3 is TGTGCCATCAGTGCGGAAGGGGCTAAGAACTATGGCTACACCTTC. This chain connects TRBV10-3 to TRBJ1-2; weak D call: TRBD1 (5 bases). V was clipped by 4 bases and J by 2 bases, with 14 bases between them. Germline lookup yields CDR1 ENHRY and CDR2 SYGVKD. CDR3 length: 15 amino acids.

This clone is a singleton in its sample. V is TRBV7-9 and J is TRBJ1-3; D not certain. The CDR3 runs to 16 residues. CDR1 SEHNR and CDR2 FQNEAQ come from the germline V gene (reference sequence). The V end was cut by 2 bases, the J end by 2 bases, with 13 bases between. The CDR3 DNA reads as TGTGCCAGCAGCTTAATCCGGGGAGAAACTGGAAACACCATATATTTT. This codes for CASSLIRGETGNTIYF.

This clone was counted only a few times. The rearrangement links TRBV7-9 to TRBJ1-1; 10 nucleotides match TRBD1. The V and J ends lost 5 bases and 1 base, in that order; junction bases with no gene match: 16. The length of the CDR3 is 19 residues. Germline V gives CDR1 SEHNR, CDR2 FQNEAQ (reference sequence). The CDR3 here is CASSEYSQTGGPRNTEAFF. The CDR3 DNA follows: TGTGCCAGCAGCGAATATTCTCAGACAGGGGGCCCTCGGAACACTGAAGCTTTCTTT.

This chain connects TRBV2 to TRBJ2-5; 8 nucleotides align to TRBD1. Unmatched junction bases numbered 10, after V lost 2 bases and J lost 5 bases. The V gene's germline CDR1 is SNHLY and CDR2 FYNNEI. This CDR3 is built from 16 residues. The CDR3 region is CASSEPRGQAGETQYF. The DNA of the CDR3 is TGTGCCAGCAGTGAACCAAGGGGACAGGCAGGGGAGACCCAGTACTTC.

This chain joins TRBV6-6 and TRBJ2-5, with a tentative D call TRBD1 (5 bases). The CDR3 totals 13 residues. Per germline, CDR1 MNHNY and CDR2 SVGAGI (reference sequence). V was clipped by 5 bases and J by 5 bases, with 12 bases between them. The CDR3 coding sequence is TGTGCCAGCAGTCCGACAGCAGGGGAGACCCAGTACTTC. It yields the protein CASSPTAGETQYF.